This record concerns one T cell receptor beta chain sequence. These data belong to a study of blood T cell repertoires in COVID-19. Study context: PBMCs, B-cell-depleted T cells, or T cells were the source of the cDNA or gDNA that made up the material.

CDR1 is SEHNR and CDR2 is FQNEAQ in the germline V gene (reference sequence). Trimming cost V 5 bases and J 4 bases; bases outside gene matches: 7. This CDR3 has 14 residues. The method was immunoSEQ multiplex PCR; TCRdb's version includes in-frame clones alone and lacks a portion of them. Of just over 150,000 clones listed, 75% to 90% are singletons. The V and J genes are TRBV7-9 and TRBJ2-5, with 7 positions matching TRBD1. The source material was peripheral blood. The sequence came from a man aged 55 to 69 with acute or convalescent COVID-19. CDR3 sequence (DNA): TGTGCCAGCAGCAGAGAAAGGGGGCGAGAGACCCAGTACTTC. Its translation: CASSRERGRETQYF.